This T cell receptor (beta chain) was documented in a study of T cell changes during pregnancy in multiple sclerosis. The V end lost 1 base, the J end lost 4 bases, and 14 bases lay between the germline ends. This CDR3 has 15 residues. The germline V gene has CDR1 SGHNT and CDR2 YYREEE (reference sequence). This clone has only a few counts. Assay used: immunoSEQ multiplex PCR; TCRdb lists only in-frame clones, some missing. The sample yields approximately 69,000 clones, 90% to 95% seen once. The clonotype comes from a female donor in good health, enrolled as a control in a pregnancy study. The sequences come from CD4+ T cells from peripheral blood mononuclear cells, collected in the third trimester of pregnancy. The chain employs TRBV5-4 and TRBJ1-1; D unclear. CDR3 DNA: TGTGCCAGCAGCTTGCTAGTGGAGGGAAGCACTGAAGCTTTCTTT. Its translation: CASSLLVEGSTEAFF.